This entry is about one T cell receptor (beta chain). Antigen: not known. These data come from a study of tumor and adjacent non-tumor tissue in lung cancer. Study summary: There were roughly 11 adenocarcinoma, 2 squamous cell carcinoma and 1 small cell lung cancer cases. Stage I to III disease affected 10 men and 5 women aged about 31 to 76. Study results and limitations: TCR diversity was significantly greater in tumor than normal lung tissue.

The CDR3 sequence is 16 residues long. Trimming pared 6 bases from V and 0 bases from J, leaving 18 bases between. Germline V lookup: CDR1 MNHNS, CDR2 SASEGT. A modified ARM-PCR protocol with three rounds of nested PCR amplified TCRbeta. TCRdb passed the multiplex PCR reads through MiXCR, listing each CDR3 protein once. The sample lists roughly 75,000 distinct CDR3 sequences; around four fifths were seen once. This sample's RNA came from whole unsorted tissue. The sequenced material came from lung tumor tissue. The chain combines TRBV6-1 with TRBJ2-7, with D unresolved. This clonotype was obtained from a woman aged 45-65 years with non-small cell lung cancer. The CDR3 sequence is CASSRTVRPSSYEQYF. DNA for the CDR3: TGTGCCAGCAGCCGAACTGTGAGGCCTAGCTCCTACGAGCAGTACTTC.